These T cell receptor beta chains were read from a single sample in a study of identical twins. TCRdb analysed the 5' RACE reads with MiXCR anew, one entry per CDR3 protein. The sample includes hundreds of thousands of distinct CDR3 sequences, around 6.1% seen only once; the top ten take around 1.7%. The sample comprised naive T cells sorted from blood. These receptors originate from a man aged 18 to 30 in good health. CDR3s include the opening cysteine and the closing phenylalanine or tryptophan. The D gene is left open where the match is weak. Clone size appears in some rows only: once, few, many, or a class for an expanded clone.

j_gene,abundance,d_gene,v_gene,CDR3nt,CDR3aa
TRBJ2-1,many,NA,TRBV27,TGTGCCAGCAGTTTGGCGGCTAGCGTAGGCAATGAGCAGTTCTTC,CASSLAASVGNEQFF
TRBJ2-1,many,TRBD2,TRBV20-1,TGCAGTGCTCCCCCCTTCGGGAGGGGCACCTACAATGAGCAGTTCTTC,CSAPPFGRGTYNEQFF
TRBJ1-1,few,NA,TRBV18,TGTGCCAGCTCACCCAAGAGTGGGGAAGAAGCTTTCTTT,CASSPKSGEEAFF
TRBJ2-2,few,TRBD2,TRBV24-1,TGTGCCACCAGTGACCCTAGCGGGAGGGTCGACACCGGGGAGCTGTTTTTT,CATSDPSGRVDTGELFF
TRBJ2-4,NA,NA,TRBV3-1,TGTGCCAGCAGCCAAGTGGACCCAGTTACCTTGCTCTTGATTCAGTACTTC,CASSQVDPVTLLLIQYF
TRBJ2-1,few,NA,TRBV11-1,TGTGCCAGCAGCTCAACCGGGATCCAAAACAATGAGCAGTTCTTC,CASSSTGIQNNEQFF
TRBJ2-1,few,NA,TRBV5-1,TGCGCCAGCAGCTTGTCCACACTATACAATGAGCAGTTCTTC,CASSLSTLYNEQFF
TRBJ2-5,NA,NA,TRBV29-1,TGCAGCGTTGACGGTCAGGGAGAGACCCAGTACTTC,CSVDGQGETQYF
TRBJ1-1,NA,NA,TRBV7-6,TGTGCCAGCAGCTTAGTAGAGGCGGGGGGCCCCGAAGCTTTCTTT,CASSLVEAGGPEAFF
TRBJ2-5,few,NA,TRBV3-1,TGTGCCAGCAGCCCTGAAAGGGGGGAGACCCAGTACTTC,CASSPERGETQYF
TRBJ2-7,NA,NA,TRBV30,TGTGCCTGGAAACGGGACGTAGCCTACGAGCAGTACTTC,CAWKRDVAYEQYF
TRBJ2-3,few,NA,TRBV7-2,TGTGCCAGCAGCTTATTACCTATCTTCACAGATACGCAGTATTTT,CASSLLPIFTDTQYF
TRBJ1-2,many,NA,TRBV12-5,TGTGCTAGTGGTTTTCGGGGGAACGGCTACACCTTC,CASGFRGNGYTF
TRBJ2-4,NA,TRBD2,TRBV6-1,TGTGCCAGCAGAAAGGTTGGGGCGGGAGCAAGAAACATTCAGTACTTC,CASRKVGAGARNIQYF
TRBJ2-7,many,TRBD1,TRBV7-2,TGTGCCAGCAGACCGGCCGGGACAGACCAGTACTTC,CASRPAGTDQYF
TRBJ1-2,many,NA,TRBV5-6,TGTGCCAGCAGCTTGTCGAGTGGGATGGGAAGGAGCTATGGCTACACCTTC,CASSLSSGMGRSYGYTF
TRBJ1-2,few,NA,TRBV29-1,TGCAGCGTTGAAAGGGGGAAAGGCAGCCCTAACTATGGCTACACCTTC,CSVERGKGSPNYGYTF
TRBJ1-5,many,NA,TRBV6-5,TGTGCCAGCAGTTACTCGCGACAACAACAGCCCCAGCATTTT,CASSYSRQQQPQHF
TRBJ2-5,NA,NA,TRBV5-1,TGCGCCAGCAGCTTGGGAACAGGCGCGGTTGTCGGCTACCAAGAGACCCAGTACTTC,CASSLGTGAVVGYQETQYF
TRBJ2-3,many,TRBD1,TRBV10-3,TGTGCCATCAGTGATACCCCCGGGACAGGGGATGATACGCAGTATTTT,CAISDTPGTGDDTQYF
TRBJ2-6,NA,NA,TRBV5-1,TGCGCCAGCAGCTTGGGACAGACCTCTGGGGCCAACGTCCTGACTTTC,CASSLGQTSGANVLTF
TRBJ1-2,NA,NA,TRBV29-1,TGCAGCGTTTTACGGATTAACTATGGCTACACCTTC,CSVLRINYGYTF
TRBJ2-1,few,NA,TRBV6-6,TGTGCCAGCATCTACGGGGATGAGCAGTTCTTC,CASIYGDEQFF
TRBJ2-1,NA,TRBD2,TRBV3-1,TGTGCCAGCAGCCGAACTGGACTAGCGGAAAATGAGCAGTTCTTC,CASSRTGLAENEQFF
TRBJ2-1,NA,NA,TRBV20-1,TGCAGTGCTAGAGGAGCGCTACCCTACAATGAGCAGTTCTTC,CSARGALPYNEQFF
TRBJ2-3,many,TRBD1,TRBV12-3/TRBV12-4,TGTGCCAGCATCAGGGACAGGGGAGCAGATACGCAGTATTTT,CASIRDRGADTQYF
TRBJ2-5,few,NA,TRBV7-9,TGTGCCAGCAGCCTCCGGACTCCCGGTCGGATGGAGACCCAGTACTTC,CASSLRTPGRMETQYF
TRBJ2-3,many,NA,TRBV12-3/TRBV12-4,TGTGCCAGCCGCCGTTTTGGGGATACGCAGTATTTT,CASRRFGDTQYF
TRBJ2-7,NA,NA,TRBV14,TGTGCCAGCAGCCTCAACCGGGCCACGATTACGGACGAGCAGTACTTC,CASSLNRATITDEQYF
TRBJ2-1,few,NA,TRBV5-1,TGCGCCAGCAGCTCTCCAGAGCCCTACAATGAGCAGTTCTTC,CASSSPEPYNEQFF
TRBJ2-1,many,NA,TRBV7-9,TGTGCCAGCAGCCGGTACTTGGCTGAGCAGTTCTTC,CASSRYLAEQFF
TRBJ2-3,many,TRBD2,TRBV12-3/TRBV12-4,TGTGCCAGCAGTTTATATGGCGGGAGGGACACAGATACGCAGTATTTT,CASSLYGGRDTDTQYF
TRBJ2-6,many,NA,TRBV6-1,TGTGCCAGCAGGGCTGCTGGGGCCAACGTCCTGACTTTC,CASRAAGANVLTF
TRBJ2-3,many,TRBD2,TRBV5-1,TGCGCCAGCAGCTTGGGGGCTAGCGGGAAGATGGATACGCAGTATTTT,CASSLGASGKMDTQYF
TRBJ2-2,few,NA,TRBV7-9,TGTGCCAGCAGCTTAGCCTTGTCTACCGCCGGGGAGCTGTTTTTT,CASSLALSTAGELFF
TRBJ1-1,few,NA,TRBV6-2/TRBV6-3,TGTGCCAGCACCCTGATGAGGACCACTGAAGCTTTCTTT,CASTLMRTTEAFF